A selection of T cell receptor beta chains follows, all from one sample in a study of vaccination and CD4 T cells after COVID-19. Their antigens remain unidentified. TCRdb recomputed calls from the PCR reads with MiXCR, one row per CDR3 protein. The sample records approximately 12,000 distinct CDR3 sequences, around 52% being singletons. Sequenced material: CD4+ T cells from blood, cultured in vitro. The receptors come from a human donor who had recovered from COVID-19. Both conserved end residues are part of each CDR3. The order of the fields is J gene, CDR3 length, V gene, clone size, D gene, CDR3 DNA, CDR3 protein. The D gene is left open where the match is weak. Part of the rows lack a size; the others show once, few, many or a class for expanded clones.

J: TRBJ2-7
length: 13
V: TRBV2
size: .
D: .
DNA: TGTGCCAGCTCAGGGACACCCACCTACGAGCAGTACTTC
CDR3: CASSGTPTYEQYF

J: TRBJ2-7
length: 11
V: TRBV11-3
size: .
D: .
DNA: TGTGCCAGCAGCTTGGTCTACGAGCAGTACTTC
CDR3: CASSLVYEQYF

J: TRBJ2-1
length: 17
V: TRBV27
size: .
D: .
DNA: TGTGCCAGCAGTTTATCCCCTACAGGGTTATCGGGCAATGAGCAGTTCTTC
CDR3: CASSLSPTGLSGNEQFF

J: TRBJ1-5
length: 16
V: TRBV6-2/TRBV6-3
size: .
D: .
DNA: TGTGCCAGCAGTTACCCGGGCAGGGGAAGCAATCAGCCCCAGCATTTT
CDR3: CASSYPGRGSNQPQHF

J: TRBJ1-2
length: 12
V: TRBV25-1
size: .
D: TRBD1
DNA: TGTGCCAGCAAAACAGGGGGTGTCGGCTACACCTTC
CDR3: CASKTGGVGYTF

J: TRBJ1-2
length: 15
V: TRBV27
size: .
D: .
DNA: TGTGCCAGCAGTCCACAGGGTATGGAAAACTATGGCTACACCTTC
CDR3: CASSPQGMENYGYTF

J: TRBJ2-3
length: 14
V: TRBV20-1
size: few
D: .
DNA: TGCAGTGCCTCTACGCTCACGGGCACAGATACGCAGTATTTT
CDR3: CSASTLTGTDTQYF

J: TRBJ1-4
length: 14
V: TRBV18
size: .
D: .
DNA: TGTGCCAGCTCACCAGAGCAGATTGGTGAAAAACTGTTTTTT
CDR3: CASSPEQIGEKLFF

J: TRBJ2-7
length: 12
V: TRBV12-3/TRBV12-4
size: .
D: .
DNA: TGTGCCAGCAGTCTTCCCGGGGGCGAGCAGTACTTC
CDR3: CASSLPGGEQYF

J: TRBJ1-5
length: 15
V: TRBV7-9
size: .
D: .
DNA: TGTGCCAGCAGCTTAGATACAGGTTTGAATCAGCCCCAGCATTTT
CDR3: CASSLDTGLNQPQHF

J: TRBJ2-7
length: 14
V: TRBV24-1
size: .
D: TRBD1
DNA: TGTGCCACCAGTCTGGGACAGGGGAGCTACGAGCAGTACTTC
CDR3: CATSLGQGSYEQYF

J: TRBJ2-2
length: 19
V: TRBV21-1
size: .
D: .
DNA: TGTGCCAGCAGCCTATGCTGGGACAGGGGGAGCGTCAGGACCGGGGAGCTGTTTTTT
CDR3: CASSLCWDRGSVRTGELFF

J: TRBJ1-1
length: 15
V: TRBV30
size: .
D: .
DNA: TGTGCCTGGAGTGAGGGGAGGCAGGGGAACACTGAAGCTTTCTTT
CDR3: CAWSEGRQGNTEAFF

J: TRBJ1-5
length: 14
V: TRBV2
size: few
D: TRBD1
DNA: TGTGCCAGCAAACGACAGGGCGGCAATCAGCCCCAGCATTTT
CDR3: CASKRQGGNQPQHF

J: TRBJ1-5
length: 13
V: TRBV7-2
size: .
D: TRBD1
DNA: TGTGCCAGCAGCCTTTACAGGGGTCAGCCCCAGCATTTT
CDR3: CASSLYRGQPQHF

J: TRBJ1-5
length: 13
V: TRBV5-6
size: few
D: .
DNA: TGTGCCAGCAGCTATCAGAGCAATCAGCCCCAGCATTTT
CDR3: CASSYQSNQPQHF

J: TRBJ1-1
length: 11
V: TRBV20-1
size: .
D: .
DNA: TGCAGTGCTAGCCGGAGGGAAGGGGCTTTCTTT
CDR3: CSASRREGAFF

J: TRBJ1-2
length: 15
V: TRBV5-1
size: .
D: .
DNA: TGCGCCAGCAGCCTTACAGCCACAATTAACTATGGCTACACCTTC
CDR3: CASSLTATINYGYTF

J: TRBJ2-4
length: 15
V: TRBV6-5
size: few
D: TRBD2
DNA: TGTGCCAGCAGTTACTCCTTTTCGGGGGGAGACATTCAGTACTTC
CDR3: CASSYSFSGGDIQYF

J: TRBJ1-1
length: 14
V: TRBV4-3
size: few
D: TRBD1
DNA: TGCGCCAGCAGCCAGGTACAGGGACAGGCTGAAGCTTTCTTT
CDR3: CASSQVQGQAEAFF

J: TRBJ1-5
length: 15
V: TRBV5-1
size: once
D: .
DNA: TGCGCCAGCAGCTTGTCAGGGGCGAGCAATCAGCCCCAGCATTTT
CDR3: CASSLSGASNQPQHF

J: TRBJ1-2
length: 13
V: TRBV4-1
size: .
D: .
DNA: TGCGCCAGCAGTAACCCGTCTAACTATGGCTACACCTTC
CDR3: CASSNPSNYGYTF

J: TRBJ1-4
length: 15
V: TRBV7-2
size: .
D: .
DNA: TGTGCCAGCAGCAGCTTATTGTCCGGTCGGGTAAAACTGTTTTTT
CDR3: CASSSLLSGRVKLFF

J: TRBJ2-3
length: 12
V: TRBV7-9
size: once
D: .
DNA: TGTGCCAGCAGCTTAACGGCCTATACGCAGTATTTT
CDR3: CASSLTAYTQYF

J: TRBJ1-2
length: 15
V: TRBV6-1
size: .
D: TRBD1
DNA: TGTGCCAGCAGAGCATCCGGGACAGGGTGGGATGGCTACACCTTC
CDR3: CASRASGTGWDGYTF

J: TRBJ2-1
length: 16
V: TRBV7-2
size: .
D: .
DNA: TGTGCCAGCAGCTTAGCCTGGGACAAGGATTACAATGAGCAGTTCTTC
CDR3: CASSLAWDKDYNEQFF

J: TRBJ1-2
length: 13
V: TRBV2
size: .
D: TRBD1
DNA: TGTGCCAATAAACAGGGGGCCAACTATGGCTACACCTTC
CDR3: CANKQGANYGYTF

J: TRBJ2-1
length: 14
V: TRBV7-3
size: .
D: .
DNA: TGTGCCAGCAGCGCCTATCCCGGGACTGTTGAGCAGTTCTTC
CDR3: CASSAYPGTVEQFF

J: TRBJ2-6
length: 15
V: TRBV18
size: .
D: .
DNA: TGTGCCAGCTCACCACAGGGATCTGGGGCCAACGTCCTGACTTTC
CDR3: CASSPQGSGANVLTF

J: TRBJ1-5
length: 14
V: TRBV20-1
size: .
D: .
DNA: TGCAGTGCTAGAGAGGGGGGCAGCAATCAGCCCCAGCATTTT
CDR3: CSAREGGSNQPQHF

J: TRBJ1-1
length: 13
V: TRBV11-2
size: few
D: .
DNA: TGTGCCAGCAGCTTAAAGGCGAACACTGAAGCTTTCTTT
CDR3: CASSLKANTEAFF

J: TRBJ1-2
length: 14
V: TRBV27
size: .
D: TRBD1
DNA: TGTGCCAGCAGTTCCACGACAGGGAACTATGGCTACACCTTC
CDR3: CASSSTTGNYGYTF

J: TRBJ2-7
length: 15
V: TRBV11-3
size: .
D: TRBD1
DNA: TGTGCCAGCAGCTTCGGCAGGGGGATGCACTACGAGCAGTACTTC
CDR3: CASSFGRGMHYEQYF

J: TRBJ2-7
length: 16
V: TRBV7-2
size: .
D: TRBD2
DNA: TGTGCCAGCAGCTTGACTAGCGGGAGACGAAAATACGAGCAGTACTTC
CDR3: CASSLTSGRRKYEQYF

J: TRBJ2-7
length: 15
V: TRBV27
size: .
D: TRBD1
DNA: TGTGCCAGCAGTACGGCGGGGACAGGGGGCTACGAGCAGTACTTC
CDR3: CASSTAGTGGYEQYF

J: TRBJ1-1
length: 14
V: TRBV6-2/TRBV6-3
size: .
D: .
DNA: TGTGCCAGCAGCTCACAAGGGGTTGACACTGAAGCTTTCTTT
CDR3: CASSSQGVDTEAFF

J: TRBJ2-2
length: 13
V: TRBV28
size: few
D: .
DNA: TGTGCCAGCAGTTCTCAGGGTACCGGGGAGCTGTTTTTT
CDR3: CASSSQGTGELFF

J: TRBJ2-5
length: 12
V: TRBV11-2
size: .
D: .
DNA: TGTGCCAGCAGCTTAGACGGAAGGCTCAAGTACTTC
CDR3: CASSLDGRLKYF

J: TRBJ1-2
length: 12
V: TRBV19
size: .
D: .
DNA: TGTGCCAGTAGTTTGAGACACTATGGCTACACCTTC
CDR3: CASSLRHYGYTF

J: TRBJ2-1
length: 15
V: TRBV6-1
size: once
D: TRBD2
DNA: TGTGCCAGCAGTCGACTAGCGGGAGGTCGCAATGAGCAGTTCTTC
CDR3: CASSRLAGGRNEQFF

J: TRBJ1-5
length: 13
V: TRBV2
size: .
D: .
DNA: TGTGCCAGCAGCAGGGAATTAGCTCAGCCCCAGCATTTT
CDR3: CASSRELAQPQHF